The rows below give T cell receptor beta chains drawn from one sample of a study of vaccination effects on CD4 cells after COVID-19. Some clones are missing from TCRdb's copy, which holds only in-frame ones; the method was immunoSEQ multiplex PCR. The top ten hold roughly 2.3% of the sample, which has tens of thousands of clones, less than 75% seen once. Their antigens are not known. Specimen: CD4+ T cells from PBMCs cultured without peptide, collected after COVID-19 vaccination. These receptor sequences come from a human donor who received a COVID-19 vaccine. The CDR3 runs from the conserved cysteine through the conserved F or W. D genes are given only for firm matches. Size tells how often a clone was seen (once, few, many) or the class of an expanded clone, and some rows leave it out.

CDR3aa: CATSDPGGSGGQYF
CDR3nt: TGTGCCACCAGTGACCCCGGGGGTAGCGGGGGCCAGTACTTC
j_gene: TRBJ2-5
d_gene: TRBD2
v_gene: TRBV24-1
abundance: .

CDR3aa: CASSLVSRGVANTGELFF
CDR3nt: TGTGCCAGCAGCTTAGTCTCCAGGGGGGTAGCGAACACCGGGGAGCTGTTTTTT
j_gene: TRBJ2-2
d_gene: .
v_gene: TRBV7-2
abundance: .

CDR3aa: CAWRGTGTNEKLFF
CDR3nt: TGTGCCTGGAGGGGCACGGGGACTAATGAAAAACTGTTTTTT
j_gene: TRBJ1-4
d_gene: .
v_gene: TRBV30
abundance: .

CDR3aa: CASSLAGDRAPRWLF
CDR3nt: TGCGCCAGCAGCTTGGCCGGGGACAGGGCCCCGAGGTGGCTCTTC
j_gene: TRBJ1-2
d_gene: TRBD1
v_gene: TRBV5-1
abundance: .

CDR3aa: CASIKDPLGFEETQYF
CDR3nt: TGTGCCAGCATAAAGGACCCGTTGGGGTTTGAAGAGACCCAGTACTTC
j_gene: TRBJ2-5
d_gene: .
v_gene: TRBV2
abundance: .

CDR3aa: CASSLRQGYYYNEQFF
CDR3nt: TGTGCCAGCAGCTTAAGGCAGGGCTATTACTACAATGAGCAGTTCTTC
j_gene: TRBJ2-1
d_gene: .
v_gene: TRBV11-1
abundance: .

CDR3aa: CAARETGGGEKLFF
CDR3nt: TGTGCCGCCCGTGAGACAGGGGGAGGTGAAAAACTGTTTTTT
j_gene: TRBJ1-4
d_gene: TRBD1
v_gene: TRBV19
abundance: .

CDR3aa: CASSNTREGRFF
CDR3nt: TGTGCCAGCAGTAACACCCGGGAGGGACGGTTCTTC
j_gene: TRBJ2-1
d_gene: TRBD2
v_gene: TRBV6-2/TRBV6-3
abundance: .

CDR3aa: CASSLPGSGELFF
CDR3nt: TGTGCCAGCAGCTTACCGGGGTCCGGGGAGCTGTTTTTT
j_gene: TRBJ2-2
d_gene: .
v_gene: TRBV11-3
abundance: .

CDR3aa: CATSDRTGGPDTQYF
CDR3nt: TGTGCCACCAGTGATAGGACGGGGGGGCCAGATACGCAGTATTTT
j_gene: TRBJ2-3
d_gene: TRBD2
v_gene: TRBV24-1
abundance: .

CDR3aa: CASSYRSRGDEQFF
CDR3nt: TGTGCCAGCAGTTACCGCTCCCGGGGCGATGAGCAGTTCTTC
j_gene: TRBJ2-1
d_gene: .
v_gene: TRBV6-5
abundance: .

CDR3aa: CASSIGQRGAGETQYF
CDR3nt: TGTGCCAGTAGTATAGGGCAGCGGGGGGCGGGAGAGACCCAGTACTTC
j_gene: TRBJ2-5
d_gene: TRBD2
v_gene: TRBV19
abundance: .

CDR3aa: CASSFRGYQETQYF
CDR3nt: TGTGCCAGTAGTTTCAGGGGGTACCAAGAGACCCAGTACTTC
j_gene: TRBJ2-5
d_gene: TRBD1
v_gene: TRBV19
abundance: .

CDR3aa: CASSRKRGGLNEQFF
CDR3nt: TGTGCCAGCAGTCGAAAGCGGGGGGGCCTTAATGAGCAGTTCTTC
j_gene: TRBJ2-1
d_gene: TRBD2
v_gene: TRBV3-1/TRBV3-2
abundance: .

CDR3aa: CASSLRRAEETQYF
CDR3nt: TGCGCCAGCAGCTTACGAAGGGCCGAAGAGACCCAGTACTTC
j_gene: TRBJ2-5
d_gene: .
v_gene: TRBV5-1
abundance: .

CDR3aa: CASSYRTSGGPLSSYNEQFF
CDR3nt: TGTGCCAGCAGCTACCGGACTAGCGGGGGGCCCCTCAGCTCCTACAATGAGCAGTTCTTC
j_gene: TRBJ2-1
d_gene: TRBD2
v_gene: TRBV11-3
abundance: .

CDR3aa: CASTPVDSDKPLSGNTIYF
CDR3nt: TGTGCCAGCACCCCAGTAGACAGCGACAAGCCCCTCTCTGGAAACACCATATATTTT
j_gene: TRBJ1-3
d_gene: .
v_gene: TRBV7-3
abundance: few

CDR3aa: CASSYTGFQETQYF
CDR3nt: TGTGCCAGCAGTTATACAGGCTTCCAAGAGACCCAGTACTTC
j_gene: TRBJ2-5
d_gene: .
v_gene: TRBV6-6
abundance: .